This T cell receptor beta chain was recorded in a study of T cells in Graves' hyperthyroidism and ophthalmopathy (dated by TCRdb to about 2019). As for the study more broadly: Peripheral blood was sampled at the time of initial diagnosis, prior to any treatment. To identify TCR V-J signatures that set the groups apart, the researchers used a discovery cohort of 90 to 100 patients, made up of 43 with Graves' ophthalmopathy and 57 with stable Graves' hyperthyroidism. An independent validation cohort of around 19 hyperthyroidism patients and roughly 16 patients who later progressed to ophthalmopathy tested prospective prediction of ophthalmopathy. The 85 to 100 discovery patients were randomly split 7:3 into training and test sets. The study also compared thyroid tissue and blood T-cell repertoires from about six Graves' hyperthyroidism patients. Following sampling, methimazole starting at 30 mg daily was given to hyperthyroidism patients, and high-dose intravenous methylprednisolone was given to ophthalmopathy patients. According to the paper, TCR Vbeta CDR3 sequencing was carried out on 135 peripheral blood samples, which came from approximately 43 ophthalmopathy, approximately 72 hyperthyroidism and roughly 17 progressor patients. Study-wide findings and limitations: In validation, the model predicted progression to ophthalmopathy a median of around six months before onset, with over 55% sensitivity and around 76% specificity. Ophthalmopathy was separated from stable hyperthyroidism by a 13 V-J signature model, with over 85% sensitivity and about 81% specificity obtained in cross-validation and 80%/75% obtained in testing. Most expanded thyroid clonotypes (frequency above 0.001) were also detected in blood, suggesting blood repertoires may reflect thyroid immune responses. No statistical method was used to set the sample size in advance, and investigators knew the group allocation.

Ophthalmopathy patients had moderately to severely active disease, Clinical Activity Score of at least 3, NOSPECS grade of at least 4, and duration under 3 months. Exclusion was applied to patients with uncontrolled infections, other autoimmune diseases, pregnancy or lactation. Diagnoses were established on the basis of clinical symptoms, serum thyroxine and TRAb, thyroid ultrasound, and orbital computed tomography. Ficoll-Paque density gradient centrifugation was used to isolate PBMCs from around 10 ml of fresh peripheral blood. Trizol reagent was used to extract total RNA, and RNA quality was then checked on an Agilent 2100 Bioanalyzer. The TCR beta CDR3 regions were amplified from the RNA transcripts. A first-round RT-PCR of the TCR CDR3 used the HTBI primer set with the Qiagen OneStep RT-PCR kit. Libraries were constructed in a second round of multiplex PCR, after which size selection and purification were performed. Sequencing of the libraries was done on an Illumina HiSeq2000 using paired-end 100 bp reads. The authors' analysis ran thus. SOAPnuke was used to process the raw data, with reads discarded if the reads contained adapters or uncalled bases, had a mean Phred below 15, or lacked an exact constant-primer or identifier match. High-quality paired reads were merged with COPE v1.2.5, and unique nucleotide sequences were defined as clonotypes. MiTCR v1.1 was used to align clonotypes to the IMGT TRBV, TRBD and TRBJ reference segments. Only V-J combinations with frequency above 0.0001, covering about 99% of repertoires, were analysed. A TCS score was defined as the ratio of F50 (clonal expansion) to E x V (chaos), with BLOSUM62-based TCRdist applied between CDR3 peptides within each V-J. Welch's t-statistics and random forest reduced roughly 540 V-J features to about 12, which were used in a naive Bayes classifier (R e1071). TCRdb redid the processing of the public reads, applying fastp at Q25 and MiXCR, and retained in-frame beta chains. Rows with a matching CDR3 protein are joined into one entry that keeps the most common DNA and genes. These V and J calls are TCRdb output, not the study's own analysis. This sample is represented by about 640,000 distinct CDR3 sequences; less than 25% of them were singletons. The ten largest account for under 35% of the sample.

V is shortened by 3 bases, J by 12 bases, and the region joining them spans 12 bases. Its CDR3 holds 12 amino acids, cysteine through phenylalanine. Here the CDR3 DNA is all that survives: 36 bases in frame from base 1. For CDR1 and CDR2, the germline V gene lists SNHLY and FYNNEI. This clonotype showed up many times. The clone's antigen remains unknown. No much larger clonotype is one base removed from it; base qualities were not supplied. This TCR derives from a man aged 25-45 years with Graves' ophthalmopathy. The rearranged segments are TRBV2 and TRBJ2-1; the D gene is possibly TRBD2, with 5 bases matching. Sequenced: blood. Here is the DNA: TGTGCCAGCAGTGAGATCGGGGTGGGGCAGTTCTTC. Its coded protein is CASSEIGVGQFF.